These T cell receptor beta chains were read from a single sample in a study of blood T cell repertoires in COVID-19. Method: immunoSEQ multiplex PCR; TCRdb's copy keeps in-frame clones and lacks some. The table records about 69,000 clones, 84% of them present only once. Input material: peripheral blood. Receptors originate from a man over 45 with COVID-19, enrolled during active disease. CDR3s include the opening cysteine and the closing phenylalanine or tryptophan. A D gene is named only where the DNA matches it firmly. Some rows have no size entry. The others give once, few or many, or a class for an expanded clone.

size,J,V,D,DNA,CDR3
.,TRBJ1-2,TRBV7-3,TRBD1,TGTGCCAGCAGCAATGACGGACAGGGGGTCTATGGCTACACCTTC,CASSNDGQGVYGYTF
.,TRBJ1-6,TRBV7-6,.,TGTGCCAGCAGCAACAGACCTCTGGGAGGAAATAATAATTCACCCCTCCACTTT,CASSNRPLGGNNNSPLHF
.,TRBJ1-4,TRBV3-1/TRBV3-2,TRBD1,TGTGCCAGCAGCCCTCGATTTGACAGGGGGGCAACTAATGAAAAACTGTTTTTT,CASSPRFDRGATNEKLFF
once,TRBJ2-7,TRBV2,TRBD2,TGTGCCAGCAGTGAGAGCGGGGGGTCCTACGAGCAGTACTTC,CASSESGGSYEQYF
few,TRBJ2-1,TRBV4-1,.,TGCGCCAGCAGCCCCAGTAACAGGGTAGCGAATGAGCAGTTCTTC,CASSPSNRVANEQFF
.,TRBJ2-5,TRBV19,.,TGTGCCAGTAGTAACAGGCAAGAGACCCAGTACTTC,CASSNRQETQYF
.,TRBJ2-7,TRBV21-1,.,TGTGCCAGCAGCCGAGGTACGGTAGTCTACGAGCAGTACTTC,CASSRGTVVYEQYF
.,TRBJ2-7,TRBV7-9,TRBD2,TGTGCCAGCAGCCACACTAGCGGGGGCTCCTACGAGCAGTACTTC,CASSHTSGGSYEQYF
.,TRBJ2-4,TRBV5-1,TRBD1,TGCGCCAGCAGATCCCTGCCGGGACAGGGGGCTCAAAACATTCAGTACTTC,CASRSLPGQGAQNIQYF
.,TRBJ1-4,TRBV4-1,.,TGCGCCAGCAGCCAAGGTTCGGCGGGTTTTGGAGAAAAACTGTTTTTT,CASSQGSAGFGEKLFF
.,TRBJ2-3,TRBV2,.,TGTGCCAGCAGTCCTCGTCAGACGCAGTATTTT,CASSPRQTQYF
.,TRBJ1-4,TRBV2,TRBD1,TGTGCCAGCAGTGGTCAAGGACGGCAGGGGGGAGAAAAACTGTTTTTT,CASSGQGRQGGEKLFF
few,TRBJ1-3,TRBV30,.,TGTGCCTGGAGTCCCGTTACTGGAAACACCATATATTTT,CAWSPVTGNTIYF
.,TRBJ2-7,TRBV29-1,TRBD1,TGCAGCGTCGGGGACAGTCTCGCGGAGCAGTACTTC,CSVGDSLAEQYF
.,TRBJ2-7,TRBV5-6,.,TGTGCCAGCAGCTTCACAGGGAGCGAAAGGGTGTACGAGCAGTACTTC,CASSFTGSERVYEQYF
few,TRBJ1-1,TRBV2,TRBD1,TGTGCCAGCAGTGGACAGGGGGCGGGGAACACTGAAGCTTTCTTT,CASSGQGAGNTEAFF
.,TRBJ2-3,TRBV7-2,TRBD2,TGTGCCAGCAGCTCCGCAGCTAGCGGGGGATACACAGATACGCAGTATTTT,CASSSAASGGYTDTQYF
.,TRBJ1-1,TRBV30,TRBD1,TGTGCCTTTCAACAGGGGATGGGCACTGAAGCTTTCTTT,CAFQQGMGTEAFF
.,TRBJ2-3,TRBV7-9,.,TGTGCCAGCAGCTTAGGGTCTAGCGCAGATACGCAGTATTTT,CASSLGSSADTQYF
.,TRBJ1-1,TRBV2,.,TGTGCCAGCAGTGAGGCAGGGCAGGGCACTGAAGCTTTCTTT,CASSEAGQGTEAFF
.,TRBJ1-2,TRBV12-3/TRBV12-4,.,TGTGCCAGCAGTGCTACAGGGATTTATGGCTACACCTTC,CASSATGIYGYTF
.,TRBJ1-3,TRBV19,.,TGTGCCAGCACTACCTGGGTCTCTGGAAACACCATATATTTT,CASTTWVSGNTIYF
once,TRBJ2-3,TRBV3-1/TRBV3-2,.,TGTGCCAGCAGCCAAGGTCTACAGGGAACAGATACGCAGTATTTT,CASSQGLQGTDTQYF
.,TRBJ1-6,TRBV5-8,TRBD1,TGTGCCAGCAGCTCCGAGAGGGGGCATTCACCCCTCCACTTT,CASSSERGHSPLHF
.,TRBJ2-3,TRBV27,.,TGTGCCAGCAAACGTGTGACGGGGGGCCCCGCGGATACGCAGTATTTT,CASKRVTGGPADTQYF
.,TRBJ2-7,TRBV2,.,TGTGCCAGCAGTGATAGGGCACAGGGTGTTTACGAGCAGTACTTC,CASSDRAQGVYEQYF
.,TRBJ2-5,TRBV3-1/TRBV3-2,.,TGTGCCAGCAGCCCTGTTCCTCCAGGGATCGAGACCCAGTACTTC,CASSPVPPGIETQYF
once,TRBJ2-7,TRBV10-3,TRBD2,TGTGCCATCAGTGAGACAAGAGCGGGGGGCGGAGGCGAGCAGTACTTC,CAISETRAGGGGEQYF
.,TRBJ1-2,TRBV19,.,TGTGCCAGTAGCCGGGAGGCCCCCTATGGCTACACCTTC,CASSREAPYGYTF
.,TRBJ1-5,TRBV6-5,TRBD1,TGTGCCAGCAGAAGCCGACAGGGTAACAATCAGCCCCAGCATTTT,CASRSRQGNNQPQHF
.,TRBJ1-6,TRBV5-4,TRBD1,TGTGCCAGCAGCTTGACCGGACAGGGTTATTCACCCCTCCACTTT,CASSLTGQGYSPLHF
.,TRBJ1-1,TRBV7-3,.,TGTGCCAGCAGCTTAGGGGGCAGCCGAATGAACACTGAAGCTTTCTTT,CASSLGGSRMNTEAFF
once,TRBJ2-7,TRBV11-2,.,TGTGCCAGCAGCTTTAGTTCGTACGAGCAGTACTTC,CASSFSSYEQYF
.,TRBJ1-1,TRBV12-3/TRBV12-4,.,TGTGCCAGCAGTATACAGGTATATGAAGCTTTCTTT,CASSIQVYEAFF
.,TRBJ1-1,TRBV7-2,.,TGTGCCAGCAGCTTAGGACGGGTGAACACTGAAGCTTTCTTT,CASSLGRVNTEAFF
.,TRBJ2-7,TRBV7-8,.,TGTGCCAGCAGCCCCGGACTGCCCGTAGGTGAGCAGTACTTC,CASSPGLPVGEQYF
.,TRBJ2-1,TRBV19,.,TGTGCCAGTACGGTCGGGGTATCCTACAATGAGCAGTTCTTC,CASTVGVSYNEQFF
few,TRBJ1-2,TRBV6-1,.,TGTGCCAGCAGTGAAGCGCGGGGCAACTATGGCTACACCTTC,CASSEARGNYGYTF
.,TRBJ1-1,TRBV4-2,.,TGTGCCAGCAGCCAAACAAGGAACACTGAAGCTTTCTTT,CASSQTRNTEAFF
.,TRBJ1-2,TRBV19,TRBD1,TGTGCCAGTAGACCCGCCGACAGGGGTGTGAATGGCTACACCTTC,CASRPADRGVNGYTF
once,TRBJ1-2,TRBV30,TRBD1,TGTGCCTGGAGGGGGCGAGACAGGGTGGTCCGTGGCTACACCTTC,CAWRGRDRVVRGYTF
once,TRBJ2-1,TRBV19,.,TGTGCCAGTAGTAGGGGTGGGGCCGGAGAGCAGTTCTTC,CASSRGGAGEQFF
.,TRBJ2-1,TRBV2,.,TGTGCCAGCAGTGGATATACGGTCGATGAGCAGTTCTTC,CASSGYTVDEQFF
.,TRBJ1-6,TRBV30,.,TGTGCCTGGAGTGTAAGCGGGTCACCCCTCCACTTT,CAWSVSGSPLHF
.,TRBJ1-3,TRBV5-1,TRBD1,TGCGCCAGCAGGCAGGGACAGACCGCCTCCGATGACACCATATATTTT,CASRQGQTASDDTIYF
.,TRBJ2-7,TRBV10-1,.,TGCGCCAGCAGTGGCGGTGCGGGCGAGCAGTACTTC,CASSGGAGEQYF
.,TRBJ1-4,TRBV5-4,TRBD1,TGTGCCAGCAGCTTGGGAGGACAGGGAGGTGAAAAACTGTTTTTT,CASSLGGQGGEKLFF
.,TRBJ1-5,TRBV7-2,.,TGTGCCAGCAGCTTTACAGGTCCGCTGAGCAATCAGCCCCAGCATTTT,CASSFTGPLSNQPQHF
.,TRBJ2-2,TRBV3-1/TRBV3-2,.,TGTGCCAGCAGCCCGACAGGGAGGCGCACCGGGGAGCTGTTTTTT,CASSPTGRRTGELFF
.,TRBJ1-5,TRBV27,.,TGTGCCAGCAGACAGGGATATAGCAATCAGCCCCAGCATTTT,CASRQGYSNQPQHF
.,TRBJ2-3,TRBV7-3,.,TGTGCCAGCAGCTTAAAAGGGCGGGGGCCCTCCACAGATACGCAGTATTTT,CASSLKGRGPSTDTQYF
.,TRBJ2-7,TRBV21-1,.,TGTGCCAGCAGGGGGGGGCAGGGAGGCCGCTACGAGCAGTACTTC,CASRGGQGGRYEQYF
.,TRBJ2-3,TRBV25-1,.,TGTGCCAGCAGTGCAAACCCGACAGGCCACAGCACAGATACGCAGTATTTT,CASSANPTGHSTDTQYF
.,TRBJ2-3,TRBV9,.,TGTGCCAGCAGCCCCGGGGAGAACACAGATACGCAGTATTTT,CASSPGENTDTQYF
.,TRBJ1-6,TRBV5-8,TRBD1,TGTGCCAGCAGCCGGGAAGGACAGGGCGCTTCACCCCTCCACTTT,CASSREGQGASPLHF
.,TRBJ2-3,TRBV29-1,.,TGCAGCGTTGGGAGAGGCACAGATACGCAGTATTTT,CSVGRGTDTQYF
.,TRBJ2-7,TRBV6-6,TRBD2,TGTGCCAGCAGTCCCGAACTAGCGGTCTACGAGCAGTACTTC,CASSPELAVYEQYF
.,TRBJ2-5,TRBV19,.,TGTGCCAGTAGTATAGATTTTTGGGGGGGCTCGAAGACCCAGTACTTC,CASSIDFWGGSKTQYF